The subject of this entry is one T cell receptor beta chain. Its antigen is unidentified. TCRdb independently ran MiXCR on the RT-PCR reads; one entry per CDR3 protein. The sample has about 570,000 distinct CDR3 sequences, around 11% seen once. This sample is part of a study of response to subunit inactivated influenza vaccine. The V gene lost 4 bases and the J gene lost 10 bases, with 22 bases spanning the gap. Germline V gene sequence: CDR1 LGHDT, CDR2 YNNKEL (reference sequence). The length of the CDR3 is 16 residues. Study-level points and caveats: Few additional T cells are recruited per seasonal influenza vaccination, authors suggested.

The sample was also linked to a second study, of T cells expressing NK-cell markers. In that study: Synthesis of TCR beta cDNA relied on 5'RACE template switching carrying UMIs. The authors derived TCR beta repertoires from sorted CD3+CD56+NKG2C+, CD3+CD56+NKG2C- and CD3+CD56-NKG2C+ T cells. Eight donors were sequenced, of whom seven were HCMV-seropositive, while the remaining one was HCMV-seronegative.

The clonotype was recovered from a man aged 45-65 years who received an inactivated influenza vaccine. The genes are TRBV3-1 and TRBJ1-4; D remains ambiguous. The specimen was PBMCs from blood, collected on the day of vaccination. For the CDR3, the DNA is TGTGCCAGCAGCCTCCCCGACCTCGAAGGGCCCGGAAAACTGTTTTTT. This sequence encodes CASSLPDLEGPGKLFF.